The rows below give T cell receptor beta chains drawn from one sample of a study of T-cell memory formation after mild COVID-19. TCRdb ran MiXCR on the 5' RACE reads and lists one entry per CDR3 protein. Seen here are hundreds of thousands of distinct CDR3 sequences, approximately 18% observed once, and the top ten hold approximately 12%. The specimen sequenced was PBMCs or a T cell subset sorted from them (not recorded which). The receptors were gathered from an adult woman who had mild COVID-19 (a few samples of this study predate the infection). Cell type and time point are not known. CDR3s include the opening cysteine and the closing phenylalanine or tryptophan. The order of the fields is clone size, D gene, J gene, V gene, CDR3 DNA, CDR3 protein. D genes are given only for firm matches. Clone size is given for some rows only: seen once, a few or many times, or a class if the clone is expanded.

clone size: -; D gene: TRBD1; J gene: TRBJ2-4; V gene: TRBV7-9; CDR3 DNA: TGTGCCACCCTATACAGGGGGCGCGGGGACTTC; CDR3 protein: CATLYRGRGDF
clone size: few; D gene: -; J gene: TRBJ2-3; V gene: TRBV20-1; CDR3 DNA: TGCAGTGCCACCATCCCTCGAGGGGGGGTCACAGATACGCAGTATTTT; CDR3 protein: CSATIPRGGVTDTQYF
clone size: -; D gene: -; J gene: TRBJ2-3; V gene: TRBV11-2; CDR3 DNA: TGTGCCAGCTTTTTAGGCCGGGACCGCCCTACAGATACGCAGTATTTT; CDR3 protein: CASFLGRDRPTDTQYF
clone size: -; D gene: TRBD2; J gene: TRBJ2-2; V gene: TRBV29-1; CDR3 DNA: TGCAGCGTTGAGATTAGCGGGAGAAACACCGGGGAGCTGTTTTTT; CDR3 protein: CSVEISGRNTGELFF
clone size: few; D gene: -; J gene: TRBJ2-7; V gene: TRBV9; CDR3 DNA: TGTGCCAGCAGCCCTTCATTCGCGGTTTCCGGGTCCTGGGGATACGAGCAGTACTTC; CDR3 protein: CASSPSFAVSGSWGYEQYF
clone size: many; D gene: TRBD2; J gene: TRBJ2-7; V gene: TRBV7-8; CDR3 DNA: TGTGCCAGCAGCCCCCTAGCGGGGGCACTCTACGAGCAGTACTTC; CDR3 protein: CASSPLAGALYEQYF
clone size: -; D gene: -; J gene: TRBJ2-7; V gene: TRBV5-1; CDR3 DNA: TGCGCCAGCAGCTTGGGGCCGAGAACCTACGAGCAGTACTTC; CDR3 protein: CASSLGPRTYEQYF
clone size: -; D gene: -; J gene: TRBJ2-7; V gene: TRBV7-9; CDR3 DNA: TGTGCCAGCAGCTCCCCCTGGTTGCCTCCCCACGAGCAGTACTTC; CDR3 protein: CASSSPWLPPHEQYF
clone size: -; D gene: -; J gene: TRBJ1-2; V gene: TRBV6-6; CDR3 DNA: TGTGCCGGTAATGACAGGAACTATGGCTACACCTTC; CDR3 protein: CAGNDRNYGYTF
clone size: few; D gene: -; J gene: TRBJ1-1; V gene: TRBV7-9; CDR3 DNA: TGTGCCAGCAGCTTAGTGTCGGCAGACACTGAAGCTTTCTTT; CDR3 protein: CASSLVSADTEAFF
clone size: -; D gene: TRBD1; J gene: TRBJ2-1; V gene: TRBV20-1; CDR3 DNA: TGCAGTGCCTTGGACAGGGTTTCTTCGTTCGGTGAGCAGTTCTTC; CDR3 protein: CSALDRVSSFGEQFF
clone size: many; D gene: TRBD1; J gene: TRBJ2-1; V gene: TRBV20-1; CDR3 DNA: TGCAGTGTCCCGGGACAGGTATACAATGAGCAGTTCTTC; CDR3 protein: CSVPGQVYNEQFF
clone size: -; D gene: -; J gene: TRBJ1-4; V gene: TRBV27; CDR3 DNA: TGTGCCAGCAGTGGTCAGGGTCTTAATGAAAAACTGTTTTTT; CDR3 protein: CASSGQGLNEKLFF
clone size: -; D gene: -; J gene: TRBJ1-5; V gene: TRBV5-4; CDR3 DNA: TGTGCCAGCAGCTTAGGGCCTTCTAGCAATCAGCCCCAGCATTTT; CDR3 protein: CASSLGPSSNQPQHF
clone size: few; D gene: TRBD1; J gene: TRBJ2-5; V gene: TRBV13; CDR3 DNA: TGTGCCAGCAGCGCCCAGGACAGGGGAAGCGCCCCTATGGACTTC; CDR3 protein: CASSAQDRGSAPMDF
clone size: many; D gene: -; J gene: TRBJ2-1; V gene: TRBV24-1; CDR3 DNA: TGTGCCACCAGGGTGGGGAATGAGCAGTTCTTC; CDR3 protein: CATRVGNEQFF
clone size: few; D gene: TRBD1; J gene: TRBJ2-3; V gene: TRBV30; CDR3 DNA: TGTGCCTGGACCAGGACAGGGGGCTCAGATACGCAGTATTTT; CDR3 protein: CAWTRTGGSDTQYF
clone size: few; D gene: -; J gene: TRBJ2-6; V gene: TRBV27; CDR3 DNA: TGTGCCAGCAGTTTACGGGCGAGCTCTGGGGCCAACGTCCTGACTTTC; CDR3 protein: CASSLRASSGANVLTF
clone size: -; D gene: TRBD2; J gene: TRBJ2-1; V gene: TRBV28; CDR3 DNA: TGTGCCAGCAGTCCCCCCCGGACTAGCGGAAGGGATGAGCAGTTCTTC; CDR3 protein: CASSPPRTSGRDEQFF
clone size: few; D gene: -; J gene: TRBJ2-7; V gene: TRBV4-2; CDR3 DNA: TGTGCCAGCAGCCAAGAAGGTTGGAGGTACGAGCAGTACTTC; CDR3 protein: CASSQEGWRYEQYF
clone size: many; D gene: TRBD1; J gene: TRBJ2-7; V gene: TRBV7-8; CDR3 DNA: TGTGCCAGCAGCTCGTCCGGGACAGGTGACTACGAGCAGTACTTC; CDR3 protein: CASSSSGTGDYEQYF
clone size: many; D gene: -; J gene: TRBJ1-3; V gene: TRBV20-1; CDR3 DNA: TGCAGTGCTAGAGGAGGGACTGGAAACACCATATATTTT; CDR3 protein: CSARGGTGNTIYF
clone size: -; D gene: -; J gene: TRBJ1-1; V gene: TRBV4-1; CDR3 DNA: TGCGCCAGCAGCCAAGCAGTGAACACTGAAGCTTTCTTT; CDR3 protein: CASSQAVNTEAFF
clone size: once; D gene: -; J gene: TRBJ2-5; V gene: TRBV4-2; CDR3 DNA: TGTGCCAGCAGCCAAGTCCCGGGGTTGGGAGAGACCCAGTACTTC; CDR3 protein: CASSQVPGLGETQYF
clone size: few; D gene: TRBD1; J gene: TRBJ2-7; V gene: TRBV6-2/TRBV6-3; CDR3 DNA: TGTGCCAGCAGCGAGACAGGGATCTCCTACGAGCAGTACTTC; CDR3 protein: CASSETGISYEQYF
clone size: many; D gene: -; J gene: TRBJ2-1; V gene: TRBV5-1; CDR3 DNA: TGCGCCAGCAGCTTGGGAGGGGGCTACAATGAGCAGTTCTTC; CDR3 protein: CASSLGGGYNEQFF
clone size: once; D gene: TRBD1; J gene: TRBJ2-7; V gene: TRBV7-9; CDR3 DNA: TGTGCCAGCAGCTTGACCCAGGGGGCCCCCGACGAGCAGTACTTC; CDR3 protein: CASSLTQGAPDEQYF
clone size: few; D gene: TRBD1; J gene: TRBJ2-7; V gene: TRBV3-1; CDR3 DNA: TGTGCCAGCAGCCAAGACATTGACCCAGGGGGCTACGAGCAGTACTTC; CDR3 protein: CASSQDIDPGGYEQYF
clone size: -; D gene: TRBD1; J gene: TRBJ1-2; V gene: TRBV27; CDR3 DNA: TGTGCCAGCAGTACGACAGGGACGGGCTACACCTTC; CDR3 protein: CASSTTGTGYTF
clone size: -; D gene: -; J gene: TRBJ2-2; V gene: TRBV20-1; CDR3 DNA: TGCAGTGCTAGATACGGTCAGGGGAGGTCCTCCCTAAACACCGGGGAGCTGTTTTTT; CDR3 protein: CSARYGQGRSSLNTGELFF
clone size: few; D gene: -; J gene: TRBJ2-3; V gene: TRBV7-3; CDR3 DNA: TGTGCCAGCAGCTTATTGGGTCCAGATACGCAGTATTTT; CDR3 protein: CASSLLGPDTQYF
clone size: few; D gene: -; J gene: TRBJ2-3; V gene: TRBV11-2; CDR3 DNA: TGTGCCAGCAGCTTCAAGGGACTGCTGAGCACAGATACGCAGTATTTT; CDR3 protein: CASSFKGLLSTDTQYF
clone size: few; D gene: -; J gene: TRBJ2-5; V gene: TRBV3-1; CDR3 DNA: TGTGCCAGCAGCCCCCGAGGGGCCATACAAGAGACCCAGTACTTC; CDR3 protein: CASSPRGAIQETQYF
clone size: few; D gene: -; J gene: TRBJ2-7; V gene: TRBV6-5; CDR3 DNA: TGTGCCAGCACCACCTCCGGAGCCAGGGCGCGGGACGAGCAGTACTTC; CDR3 protein: CASTTSGARARDEQYF
clone size: -; D gene: TRBD1; J gene: TRBJ1-4; V gene: TRBV20-1; CDR3 DNA: TGCAGTGCCCAAAACCCGGGACAGGTTAATGAAAAACTGTTTTTT; CDR3 protein: CSAQNPGQVNEKLFF
clone size: few; D gene: -; J gene: TRBJ2-1; V gene: TRBV7-7; CDR3 DNA: TGTGCCAGCAGCTTAGGCAGGGGTGGGGGGAATGAGCAGTTCTTC; CDR3 protein: CASSLGRGGGNEQFF
clone size: -; D gene: TRBD1; J gene: TRBJ1-2; V gene: TRBV24-1; CDR3 DNA: TGTGCCACCAGTGACACCGACAGGGAGGACGGCTACACCTTC; CDR3 protein: CATSDTDREDGYTF
clone size: -; D gene: TRBD1; J gene: TRBJ1-2; V gene: TRBV7-9; CDR3 DNA: TGTGCCAGCAGTTCAACGACAGGGTACGGCTACACCTTC; CDR3 protein: CASSSTTGYGYTF
clone size: -; D gene: TRBD2; J gene: TRBJ2-1; V gene: TRBV6-6; CDR3 DNA: TGTGCCAGCACCCCAGGGCGGGGGACCTATGAGCAGTTCTTC; CDR3 protein: CASTPGRGTYEQFF
clone size: -; D gene: -; J gene: TRBJ1-1; V gene: TRBV11-1; CDR3 DNA: TGTGCCAGCAGCGTGACCCGGGGGACTGAAGCTTTCTTT; CDR3 protein: CASSVTRGTEAFF
clone size: many; D gene: TRBD2; J gene: TRBJ2-1; V gene: TRBV24-1; CDR3 DNA: TGTGCCACCAGTGATTCCGGGACTAGCGGGAGGATCGATGAGCAGTTCTTC; CDR3 protein: CATSDSGTSGRIDEQFF
clone size: -; D gene: -; J gene: TRBJ2-4; V gene: TRBV5-6; CDR3 DNA: TGTGCCAGCAGCTTCAGTTTTACCAAAAACATTCAGTACTTC; CDR3 protein: CASSFSFTKNIQYF
clone size: -; D gene: TRBD2; J gene: TRBJ2-7; V gene: TRBV7-9; CDR3 DNA: TGTGCCAGCAGCCCCGGGGAGGGGCCTAGGTACGAGCAGTACTTC; CDR3 protein: CASSPGEGPRYEQYF
clone size: -; D gene: TRBD1; J gene: TRBJ2-3; V gene: TRBV24-1; CDR3 DNA: TGTGCCACCAGTGACCGGACAGGGCCCACAGATACGCAGTATTTT; CDR3 protein: CATSDRTGPTDTQYF
clone size: few; D gene: -; J gene: TRBJ2-7; V gene: TRBV7-9; CDR3 DNA: TGTGCCACCACTCAGAGCACGAGCTCCTACGAGCAGTACTTC; CDR3 protein: CATTQSTSSYEQYF
clone size: -; D gene: -; J gene: TRBJ2-3; V gene: TRBV11-2; CDR3 DNA: TGTGCCAGCAGCTTATCCCAGGGGCGGACCACAGATACGCAGTATTTT; CDR3 protein: CASSLSQGRTTDTQYF
clone size: -; D gene: -; J gene: TRBJ1-5; V gene: TRBV29-1; CDR3 DNA: TGCAGCGTACTAACGGGGGTCAGCAATCAGCCCCAGCATTTT; CDR3 protein: CSVLTGVSNQPQHF
clone size: -; D gene: -; J gene: TRBJ2-3; V gene: TRBV7-8; CDR3 DNA: TGTGCCAGCAGCTTCCTAGGGGGCGGGGGGACCACAGATACGCAGTATTTT; CDR3 protein: CASSFLGGGGTTDTQYF
clone size: -; D gene: -; J gene: TRBJ2-1; V gene: TRBV20-1; CDR3 DNA: TGCAGTGCCGCAAGGAACGATGAGCAGTTCTTC; CDR3 protein: CSAARNDEQFF
clone size: -; D gene: -; J gene: TRBJ2-5; V gene: TRBV18; CDR3 DNA: TGTGCCAGCTCACCAGTGGGACCGGCCCCGGGGGAGACCCAGTACTTC; CDR3 protein: CASSPVGPAPGETQYF
clone size: -; D gene: TRBD1; J gene: TRBJ2-7; V gene: TRBV7-9; CDR3 DNA: TGTGCCAGCAGCTCACCGGGACAGGGGGTGCAAGGGCAGTACTTC; CDR3 protein: CASSSPGQGVQGQYF